These T cell receptor beta chains were read from a single sample in a study of circulating and synovial CD4+ cells in juvenile arthritis. The assay was immunoSEQ multiplex PCR, and TCRdb's table has in-frame clones only and misses some. The table lists about 33,000 clones, 90% to 95% of them singletons. Sequences were obtained from CD4+ T cells from blood. These receptors all stem from a human donor with juvenile idiopathic arthritis. CDR3s include the opening cysteine and the closing phenylalanine or tryptophan. A D gene is named only where the DNA matches it firmly. The size entry is marked missing in some rows and otherwise reads once, few, many or a size class.

d_call: -
clone_size: once
v_call: TRBV4-1
j_call: TRBJ2-2
cdr3_length: 16
cdr3_aa: CASSLREGSDTGELFF
cdr3_nt: TGCGCCAGCAGCCTCCGGGAAGGTAGTGACACCGGGGAGCTGTTTTTT

d_call: TRBD2
clone_size: -
v_call: TRBV6-5
j_call: TRBJ2-2
cdr3_length: 15
cdr3_aa: CASSRLAAGTGELFF
cdr3_nt: TGTGCCAGCAGTCGACTAGCGGCGGGGACCGGGGAGCTGTTTTTT

d_call: TRBD1
clone_size: -
v_call: TRBV4-1
j_call: TRBJ2-2
cdr3_length: 15
cdr3_aa: CASSPGTALTGELFF
cdr3_nt: TGCGCCAGCAGCCCCGGGACAGCCCTCACCGGGGAGCTGTTTTTT

d_call: -
clone_size: -
v_call: TRBV2
j_call: TRBJ2-7
cdr3_length: 18
cdr3_aa: CASSDIRNRDTHLYEQYF
cdr3_nt: TGTGCCAGCAGTGATATCCGAAACAGGGACACCCATCTATACGAGCAGTACTTC

d_call: -
clone_size: -
v_call: TRBV4-1
j_call: TRBJ2-2
cdr3_length: 14
cdr3_aa: CASSQVTNTGELFF
cdr3_nt: TGCGCCAGCAGCCAAGTAACGAACACCGGGGAGCTGTTTTTT

d_call: TRBD1
clone_size: -
v_call: TRBV18
j_call: TRBJ1-4
cdr3_length: 15
cdr3_aa: CASSPLGQGATKLFF
cdr3_nt: TGTGCCAGCTCACCATTGGGACAGGGGGCGACAAAACTGTTTTTT

d_call: TRBD1
clone_size: -
v_call: TRBV27
j_call: TRBJ2-4
cdr3_length: 20
cdr3_aa: CASSPWGGQGSELAKNIQYF
cdr3_nt: TGTGCCAGCAGTCCCTGGGGGGGACAGGGGTCCGAACTAGCCAAAAACATTCAGTACTTC

d_call: TRBD2
clone_size: -
v_call: TRBV9
j_call: TRBJ2-7
cdr3_length: 16
cdr3_aa: CASSHPSGGASYEQYF
cdr3_nt: TGTGCCAGCAGCCACCCTAGCGGGGGGGCCTCCTACGAGCAGTACTTC

d_call: -
clone_size: -
v_call: TRBV5-1
j_call: TRBJ1-1
cdr3_length: 13
cdr3_aa: CASSTTGNTEAFF
cdr3_nt: TGCGCCAGCAGCACGACAGGGAACACTGAAGCTTTCTTT

d_call: -
clone_size: once
v_call: TRBV6-5
j_call: TRBJ2-6
cdr3_length: 15
cdr3_aa: CASSYSRLGANVLTF
cdr3_nt: TGTGCCAGCAGTTACTCGCGTCTGGGGGCCAACGTCCTGACTTTC

d_call: TRBD2
clone_size: -
v_call: TRBV6-6
j_call: TRBJ2-1
cdr3_length: 16
cdr3_aa: CASSYPIAGGSGEQFF
cdr3_nt: TGTGCCAGCAGTTATCCTATCGCGGGAGGATCAGGTGAGCAGTTCTTC

d_call: TRBD1
clone_size: -
v_call: TRBV4-3
j_call: TRBJ2-2
cdr3_length: 17
cdr3_aa: CASKSDRAPMNTGELFF
cdr3_nt: TGCGCCAGCAAATCGGACAGGGCACCCATGAACACCGGGGAGCTGTTTTTT

d_call: -
clone_size: -
v_call: TRBV2
j_call: TRBJ2-7
cdr3_length: 13
cdr3_aa: CASRLGEPYEQYF
cdr3_nt: TGTGCCAGCAGGTTAGGAGAACCCTACGAGCAGTACTTC

d_call: TRBD2
clone_size: once
v_call: TRBV7-3
j_call: TRBJ2-2
cdr3_length: 16
cdr3_aa: CASSPTIAGGTGELFF
cdr3_nt: TGTGCCAGCAGCCCGACCATAGCGGGGGGGACCGGGGAGCTGTTTTTT

d_call: TRBD1
clone_size: -
v_call: TRBV4-3
j_call: TRBJ1-5
cdr3_length: 22
cdr3_aa: CASSQDPTTGGEFMAGYQPQHF
cdr3_nt: TGCGCCAGCAGCCAAGATCCTACGACAGGGGGCGAATTTATGGCTGGTTATCAGCCCCAGCATTTT

d_call: -
clone_size: -
v_call: TRBV2
j_call: TRBJ2-7
cdr3_length: 13
cdr3_aa: CASSWGVLDEQYF
cdr3_nt: TGTGCCAGCAGTTGGGGGGTCTTGGACGAGCAGTACTTC

d_call: TRBD1
clone_size: -
v_call: TRBV28
j_call: TRBJ1-6
cdr3_length: 16
cdr3_aa: CASGKGTAKSPSPLHF
cdr3_nt: TGTGCCAGCGGAAAAGGGACAGCTAAATCCCCATCCCCCCTCCACTTT

d_call: -
clone_size: -
v_call: TRBV7-2
j_call: TRBJ2-1
cdr3_length: 15
cdr3_aa: CASSFSTGTYNEQFF
cdr3_nt: TGTGCCAGCAGCTTTTCAACGGGGACCTACAATGAGCAGTTCTTC

d_call: TRBD1
clone_size: -
v_call: TRBV30
j_call: TRBJ1-3
cdr3_length: 16
cdr3_aa: CAWTGGGGGARNTIYF
cdr3_nt: TGTGCCTGGACCGGGGGAGGAGGGGGCGCAAGAAACACCATATATTTT

d_call: -
clone_size: -
v_call: TRBV14
j_call: TRBJ1-6
cdr3_length: 13
cdr3_aa: CASSLTANSPLHF
cdr3_nt: TGTGCCAGCAGCCTGACAGCTAATTCCCCCCTCCACTTT

d_call: -
clone_size: -
v_call: TRBV7-8
j_call: TRBJ2-2
cdr3_length: 13
cdr3_aa: CASTVVGTGELFF
cdr3_nt: TGTGCCAGCACTGTGGTCGGCACCGGGGAGCTGTTTTTT

d_call: TRBD2
clone_size: -
v_call: TRBV11-2
j_call: TRBJ2-1
cdr3_length: 12
cdr3_aa: CASNRGESEQFF
cdr3_nt: TGTGCCAGCAACCGGGGGGAGAGTGAGCAGTTCTTC

d_call: TRBD1
clone_size: -
v_call: TRBV28
j_call: TRBJ2-7
cdr3_length: 18
cdr3_aa: CASSFALVGGTGSYEQYF
cdr3_nt: TGTGCCAGCAGCTTTGCATTGGTAGGTGGGACAGGGTCCTACGAGCAGTACTTC

d_call: -
clone_size: -
v_call: TRBV18
j_call: TRBJ1-2
cdr3_length: 11
cdr3_aa: CASSAGNGYTF
cdr3_nt: TGTGCCAGCTCGGCAGGGAACGGCTACACCTTC

d_call: -
clone_size: -
v_call: TRBV19
j_call: TRBJ1-5
cdr3_length: 13
cdr3_aa: CASSPHRNQPQHF
cdr3_nt: TGTGCCAGTAGTCCGCACAGGAATCAGCCCCAGCATTTT

d_call: TRBD1
clone_size: -
v_call: TRBV28
j_call: TRBJ2-7
cdr3_length: 14
cdr3_aa: CASSDNRGVGEQYF
cdr3_nt: TGTGCCAGCAGTGATAACAGGGGGGTTGGCGAGCAGTACTTC

d_call: -
clone_size: -
v_call: TRBV6-6
j_call: TRBJ2-3
cdr3_length: 14
cdr3_aa: CASSTLASTDTQYF
cdr3_nt: TGTGCCAGCAGTACCCTGGCTAGCACAGATACGCAGTATTTT

d_call: TRBD1
clone_size: -
v_call: TRBV7-9
j_call: TRBJ2-2
cdr3_length: 17
cdr3_aa: CASRLPGQGRNTGELFF
cdr3_nt: TGTGCCAGCAGACTTCCGGGACAGGGTCGGAACACCGGGGAGCTGTTTTTT

d_call: -
clone_size: -
v_call: TRBV27
j_call: TRBJ2-3
cdr3_length: 15
cdr3_aa: CASSLLGTSPDTQYF
cdr3_nt: TGTGCCAGCAGTTTATTAGGGACAAGTCCAGATACGCAGTATTTT

d_call: -
clone_size: few
v_call: TRBV18
j_call: TRBJ2-7
cdr3_length: 12
cdr3_aa: CASSLGLYEQYF
cdr3_nt: TGTGCCAGCTCACTGGGACTTTACGAGCAGTACTTC

d_call: -
clone_size: -
v_call: TRBV7-2
j_call: TRBJ1-2
cdr3_length: 13
cdr3_aa: CASSHYRPYGYTF
cdr3_nt: TGTGCCAGCAGCCATTACAGGCCCTATGGCTACACCTTC

d_call: -
clone_size: -
v_call: TRBV7-9
j_call: TRBJ2-7
cdr3_length: 13
cdr3_aa: CASSPGNEFEQYF
cdr3_nt: TGTGCCAGCAGCCCAGGGAATGAGTTCGAGCAGTACTTC

d_call: -
clone_size: -
v_call: TRBV19
j_call: TRBJ2-1
cdr3_length: 13
cdr3_aa: CASSVGAGDEQFF
cdr3_nt: TGTGCCAGTAGCGTGGGGGCGGGCGATGAGCAGTTCTTC

d_call: -
clone_size: -
v_call: TRBV6-6
j_call: TRBJ1-5
cdr3_length: 13
cdr3_aa: CASTPGANQPQHF
cdr3_nt: TGTGCCAGCACCCCAGGCGCCAATCAGCCCCAGCATTTT

d_call: -
clone_size: -
v_call: TRBV28
j_call: TRBJ2-7
cdr3_length: 15
cdr3_aa: CASSSGLISSYEQYF
cdr3_nt: TGTGCCAGCAGTTCGGGACTCATAAGCTCCTACGAGCAGTACTTC

d_call: -
clone_size: -
v_call: TRBV19
j_call: TRBJ1-1
cdr3_length: 12
cdr3_aa: CASSRVTTEAFF
cdr3_nt: TGTGCCAGTAGCAGGGTGACAACTGAAGCTTTCTTT

d_call: TRBD1
clone_size: -
v_call: TRBV5-1
j_call: TRBJ2-7
cdr3_length: 16
cdr3_aa: CASSPVQGAASYEQYF
cdr3_nt: TGCGCCAGCAGCCCCGTCCAGGGGGCGGCAAGCTACGAGCAGTACTTC

d_call: TRBD1
clone_size: -
v_call: TRBV6-6
j_call: TRBJ1-2
cdr3_length: 15
cdr3_aa: CASSLRTGRLGGYTF
cdr3_nt: TGTGCCAGCAGCCTGAGGACAGGACGTCTGGGTGGCTACACCTTC

d_call: TRBD1
clone_size: -
v_call: TRBV7-6
j_call: TRBJ1-1
cdr3_length: 16
cdr3_aa: CASSPTGQGANTEAFF
cdr3_nt: TGTGCCAGCAGCCCAACCGGACAGGGGGCGAACACTGAAGCTTTCTTT

d_call: -
clone_size: -
v_call: TRBV9
j_call: TRBJ2-3
cdr3_length: 18
cdr3_aa: CASSISRWGTTSTDTQYF
cdr3_nt: TGTGCCAGCAGCATCTCAAGGTGGGGGACAACTAGCACAGATACGCAGTATTTT

d_call: -
clone_size: -
v_call: TRBV2
j_call: TRBJ2-3
cdr3_length: 13
cdr3_aa: CASSVGATDTQYF
cdr3_nt: TGTGCCAGCAGTGTTGGGGCTACAGATACGCAGTATTTT

d_call: TRBD2
clone_size: -
v_call: TRBV28
j_call: TRBJ2-7
cdr3_length: 14
cdr3_aa: CASRPGLAGNEQYF
cdr3_nt: TGTGCCAGCAGGCCGGGACTAGCGGGGAACGAGCAGTACTTC

d_call: -
clone_size: -
v_call: TRBV28
j_call: TRBJ2-2
cdr3_length: 16
cdr3_aa: CASSSKRLHYGGELFF
cdr3_nt: TGTGCCAGCAGTTCAAAAAGACTGCATTACGGCGGGGAGCTGTTTTTT

d_call: -
clone_size: -
v_call: TRBV4-3
j_call: TRBJ1-6
cdr3_length: 16
cdr3_aa: CASSPDVGGLNSPLHF
cdr3_nt: TGCGCCAGCAGCCCCGATGTGGGGGGGTTGAATTCCCCCCTCCACTTT

d_call: TRBD2
clone_size: -
v_call: TRBV7-9
j_call: TRBJ2-1
cdr3_length: 14
cdr3_aa: CASSQGLAMNEQFF
cdr3_nt: TGTGCCAGCAGCCAGGGACTAGCAATGAATGAGCAGTTCTTC

d_call: -
clone_size: -
v_call: TRBV11-2
j_call: TRBJ2-2
cdr3_length: 15
cdr3_aa: CASSLNSQGSGELFF
cdr3_nt: TGTGCCAGCAGCTTAAATTCACAGGGTAGCGGGGAGCTGTTTTTT

d_call: TRBD2
clone_size: -
v_call: TRBV4-3
j_call: TRBJ2-7
cdr3_length: 13
cdr3_aa: CASSRGLAYEQYF
cdr3_nt: TGCGCCAGCAGCCGGGGACTAGCCTACGAGCAGTACTTC

d_call: -
clone_size: -
v_call: TRBV5-1
j_call: TRBJ2-7
cdr3_length: 15
cdr3_aa: CASSLGATGLYEQYF
cdr3_nt: TGCGCCAGCAGCTTGGGGGCTACAGGGTTATACGAGCAGTACTTC

d_call: TRBD2
clone_size: -
v_call: TRBV4-3
j_call: TRBJ2-2
cdr3_length: 20
cdr3_aa: CASSQEARLLAGNNTGELFF
cdr3_nt: TGCGCCAGCAGCCAAGAAGCCCGACTCCTAGCGGGGAATAACACCGGGGAGCTGTTTTTT

d_call: -
clone_size: -
v_call: TRBV28
j_call: TRBJ2-5
cdr3_length: 17
cdr3_aa: CASSLQLGSLSTETQYF
cdr3_nt: TGTGCCAGCAGTTTACAATTGGGCAGTTTATCTACCGAGACCCAGTACTTC

d_call: -
clone_size: -
v_call: TRBV6-1
j_call: TRBJ1-5
cdr3_length: 14
cdr3_aa: CATVDGNSNQPQHF
cdr3_nt: TGTGCCACCGTGGACGGGAATAGCAATCAGCCCCAGCATTTT

d_call: TRBD2
clone_size: -
v_call: TRBV18
j_call: TRBJ2-1
cdr3_length: 15
cdr3_aa: CASSPLGGRYNEQFF
cdr3_nt: TGTGCCAGCTCACCACTGGGGGGGAGATACAATGAGCAGTTCTTC

d_call: TRBD1
clone_size: -
v_call: TRBV6-6
j_call: TRBJ1-1
cdr3_length: 13
cdr3_aa: CASSTTGDTEAFF
cdr3_nt: TGTGCCAGCAGCACGACAGGGGACACTGAAGCTTTCTTT

d_call: -
clone_size: -
v_call: TRBV18
j_call: TRBJ2-3
cdr3_length: 15
cdr3_aa: CASSPRSGPPDTQYF
cdr3_nt: TGTGCCAGCTCACCACGTAGTGGGCCCCCAGATACGCAGTATTTT

d_call: TRBD1
clone_size: once
v_call: TRBV19
j_call: TRBJ1-1
cdr3_length: 14
cdr3_aa: CASSRWTGGPEAFF
cdr3_nt: TGTGCCAGTAGTAGATGGACAGGGGGCCCCGAAGCTTTCTTT

d_call: TRBD2
clone_size: -
v_call: TRBV14
j_call: TRBJ2-2
cdr3_length: 18
cdr3_aa: CASSYRSSGLPNTGELFF
cdr3_nt: TGTGCCAGCAGCTACCGGTCTAGCGGGTTACCGAACACCGGGGAGCTGTTTTTT